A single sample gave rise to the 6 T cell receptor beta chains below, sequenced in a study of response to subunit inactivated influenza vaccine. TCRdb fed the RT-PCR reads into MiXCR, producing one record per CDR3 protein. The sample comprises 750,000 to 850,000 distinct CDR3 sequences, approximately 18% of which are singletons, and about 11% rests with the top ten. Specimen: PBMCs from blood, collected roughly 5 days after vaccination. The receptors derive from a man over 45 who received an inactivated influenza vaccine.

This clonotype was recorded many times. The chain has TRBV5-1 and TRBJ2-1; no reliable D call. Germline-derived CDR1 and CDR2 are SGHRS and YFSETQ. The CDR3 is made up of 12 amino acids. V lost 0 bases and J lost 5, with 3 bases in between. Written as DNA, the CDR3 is TGCGCCAGCAGCTTGGCCGACAATGAGCAGTTCTTC. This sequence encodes CASSLADNEQFF.

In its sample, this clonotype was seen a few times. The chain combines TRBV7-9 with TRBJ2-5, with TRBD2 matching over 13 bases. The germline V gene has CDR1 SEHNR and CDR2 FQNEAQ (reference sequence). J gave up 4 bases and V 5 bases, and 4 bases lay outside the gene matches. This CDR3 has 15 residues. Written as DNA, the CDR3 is TGTGCCAGCAGCATCAGGACTAGCGGGAGAGAGACCCAGTACTTC. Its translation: CASSIRTSGRETQYF.

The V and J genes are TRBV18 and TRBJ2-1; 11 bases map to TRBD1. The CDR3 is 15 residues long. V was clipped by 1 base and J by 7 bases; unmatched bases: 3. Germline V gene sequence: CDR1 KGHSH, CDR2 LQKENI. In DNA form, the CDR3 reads TGTGCCAGCTCACCACTGGACAGGGGGCGGAATGAGCAGTTCTTC. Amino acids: CASSPLDRGRNEQFF. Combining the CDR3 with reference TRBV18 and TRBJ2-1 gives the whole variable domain NAGVMQNPRHLVRRRGQEARLRCSPMKGHSHVYWYRQLPEEGLKFMVYLQKENIIDESGMPKERFSAEFPKEGPSILRIQQVVRGDSAAYFCASSPLDRGRNEQFFGPGTRLTVL.

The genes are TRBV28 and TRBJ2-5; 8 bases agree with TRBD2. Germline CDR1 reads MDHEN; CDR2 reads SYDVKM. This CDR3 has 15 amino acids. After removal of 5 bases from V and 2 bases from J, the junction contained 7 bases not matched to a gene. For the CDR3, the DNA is TGTGCCAGCAGTGCCCCGGGACTAGGACAAGAGACCCAGTACTTC. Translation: CASSAPGLGQETQYF.

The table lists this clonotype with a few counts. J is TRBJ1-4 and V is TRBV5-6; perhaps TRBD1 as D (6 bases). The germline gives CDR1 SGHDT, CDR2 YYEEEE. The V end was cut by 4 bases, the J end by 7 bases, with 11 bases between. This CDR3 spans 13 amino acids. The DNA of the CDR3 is TGTGCCAGCAGCCAACAGGGTCGTGAAAAACTGTTTTTT. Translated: CASSQQGREKLFF.

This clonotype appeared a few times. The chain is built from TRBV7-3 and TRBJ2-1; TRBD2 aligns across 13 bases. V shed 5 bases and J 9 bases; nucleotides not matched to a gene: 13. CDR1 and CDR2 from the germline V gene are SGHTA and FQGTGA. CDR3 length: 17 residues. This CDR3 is CASSAFSGTSGNGEQFF. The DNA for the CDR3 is TGTGCCAGCAGCGCTTTCTCGGGGACTAGCGGGAATGGTGAGCAGTTCTTC.